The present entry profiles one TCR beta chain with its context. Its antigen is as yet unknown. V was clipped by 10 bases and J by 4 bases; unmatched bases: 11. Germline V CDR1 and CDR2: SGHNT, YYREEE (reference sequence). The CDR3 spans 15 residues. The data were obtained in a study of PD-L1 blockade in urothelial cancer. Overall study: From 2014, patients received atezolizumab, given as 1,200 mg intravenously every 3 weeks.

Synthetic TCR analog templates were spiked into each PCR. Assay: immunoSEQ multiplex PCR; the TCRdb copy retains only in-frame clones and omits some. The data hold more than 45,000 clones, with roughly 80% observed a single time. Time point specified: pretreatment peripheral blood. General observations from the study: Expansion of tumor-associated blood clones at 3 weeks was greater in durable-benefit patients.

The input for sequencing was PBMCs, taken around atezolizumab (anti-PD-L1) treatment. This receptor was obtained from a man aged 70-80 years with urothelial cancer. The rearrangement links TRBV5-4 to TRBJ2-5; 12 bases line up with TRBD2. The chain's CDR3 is CAYYSTSGGLETQYF. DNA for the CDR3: TGTGCCTACTACTCGACTAGCGGGGGATTAGAGACCCAGTACTTC.